This record concerns one T cell receptor beta chain sequence. The data derive from a study of blood T cell repertoires in COVID-19. Overall study: Specimens from acute and convalescent COVID-19 originated in the United States, Italy and Spain. The analysed material was cDNA or gDNA that came from T cells, B-cell-depleted T cells, or PBMCs.

The V and J ends lost 5 bases and 8 bases respectively, with 12 bases between them. Germline CDR1 is MNHEY and CDR2 is SVGAGI. The CDR3 runs 12 residues. Methods used by the authors: Reference gene primer amplification yielded estimated nucleated cell counts. Profiling relied on immunoSEQ multiplex PCR, and the TCRdb table lists in-frame clones only, not all of them. V and J calls and clone size come straight from that table; D and trimming were deduced from the DNA. Of 240,000 or so clones in the sample, about 82% are singletons; the top ten hold approximately 13%. V is TRBV6-5 and J is TRBJ1-2; D is possibly TRBD1 (5 bases). This sequence originates from a man older than 75 with acute or convalescent COVID-19. Sequencing used peripheral blood. CDR3 amino acids: CASSQGSGGYTF. The CDR3 DNA follows: TGTGCCAGCAGTCAGGGCTCCGGGGGCTACACCTTC.